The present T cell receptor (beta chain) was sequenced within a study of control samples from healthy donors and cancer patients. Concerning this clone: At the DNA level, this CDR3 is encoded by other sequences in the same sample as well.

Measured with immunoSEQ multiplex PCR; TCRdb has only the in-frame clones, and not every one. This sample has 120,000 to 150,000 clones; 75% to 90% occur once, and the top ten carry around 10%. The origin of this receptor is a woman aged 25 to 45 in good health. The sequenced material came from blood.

The CDR3 here is CAISGRSLNEKLFF. The CDR3 region has the DNA TGTGCCATCTCAGGACGCTCGCTTAATGAAAAACTGTTTTTT. The chain has TRBV6-5 and TRBJ1-4; D is unresolved. Trimming stripped 10 bases from V and 4 bases from J, with 16 bases between. Germline values: CDR1 MNHEY, CDR2 SVGAGI. This CDR3 has 14 residues.